The sequence of this TCR beta chain was determined in a study of shared clonotypes between healthy human individuals. Clones were read by immunoSEQ multiplex PCR, and TCRdb kept only the in-frame ones, dropping some. In the table there are 1.5 million to 2.5 million clones, less than 95% of which are singletons. Naive CD8 isolation took CD45RO-negative cells positively selected for CCR7 and excluded terminally differentiated effector memory CD45RA+ cells. V shed 2 bases and J 6 bases; nucleotides not matched to a gene: 6. In germline, CDR1 is SGHDT, CDR2 YYEEEE. The CDR3 totals 15 residues. This clone has more than one count but fewer than ten.

The chain uses TRBV5-6 and TRBJ2-7, with 12 bases identical to TRBD1. This TCR was recovered from a man between 18 and 29 years old in good health. Sequenced: naive CD8+ T cells sorted from blood. CDR3 residues: CASSFPGTGGFEQYF. The CDR3 DNA follows: TGTGCCAGCAGCTTTCCCGGGACAGGGGGCTTCGAGCAGTACTTC.